Described below is a single TCR beta chain sequence and its context. The data stem from a study of T cells in localized non-small cell lung cancer. V was clipped by 9 bases and J by 4 bases, with 13 bases between them. There are 13 residues in the CDR3. In germline, CDR1 is LNHNV, CDR2 YYDKDF (reference sequence). Produced via immunoSEQ multiplex PCR; TCRdb's table is partial and in-frame only. The table has 13,000 or so clones, around four fifths seen once. The starting material was peripheral blood, obtained before any cancer treatment. This receptor was obtained from a male donor at least 60 years old with stage I squamous cell lung carcinoma. J is TRBJ2-1 and V is TRBV15; TRBD1 might be the D (5 bases). The CDR3 nucleotides read TGTGCCACGAAAAGGCAGGGATACAATGAGCAGTTCTTC. Its translation: CATKRQGYNEQFF.